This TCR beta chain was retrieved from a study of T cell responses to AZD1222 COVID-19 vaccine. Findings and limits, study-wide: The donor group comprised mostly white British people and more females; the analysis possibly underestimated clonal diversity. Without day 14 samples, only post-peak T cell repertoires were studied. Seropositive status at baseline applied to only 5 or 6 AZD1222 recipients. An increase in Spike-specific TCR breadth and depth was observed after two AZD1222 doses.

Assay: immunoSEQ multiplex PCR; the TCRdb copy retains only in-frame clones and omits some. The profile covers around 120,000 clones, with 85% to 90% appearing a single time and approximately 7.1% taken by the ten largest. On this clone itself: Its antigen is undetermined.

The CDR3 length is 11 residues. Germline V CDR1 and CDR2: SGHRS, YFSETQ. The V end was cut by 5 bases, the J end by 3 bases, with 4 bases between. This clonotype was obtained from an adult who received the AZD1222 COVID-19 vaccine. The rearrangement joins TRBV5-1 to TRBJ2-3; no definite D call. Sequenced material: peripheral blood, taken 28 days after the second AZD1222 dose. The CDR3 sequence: CASRLTDTQYF. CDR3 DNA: TGCGCCAGCAGATTAACAGATACGCAGTATTTT. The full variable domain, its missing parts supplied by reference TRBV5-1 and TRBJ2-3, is KAGVTQTPRYLIKTRGQQVTLSCSPISGHRSVSWYQQTPGQGLQFLFEYFSETQRNKGNFPGRFSGRQFSNSRSEMNVSTLELGDSALYLCASRLTDTQYFGPGTRLTVL.